This paragraph reports one T cell receptor (beta chain). These data come from a study of blood T cell repertoires in COVID-19. Study-wide context: Researchers got acute and convalescent COVID-19 samples from the United States, Italy and Spain. PBMCs, B-cell-depleted T cells, or T cells provided the cDNA or gDNA that made up the material.

This CDR3 is 14 amino acids long. Germline loops: CDR1 KGHSH, CDR2 LQKENI. The ends lost 3 bases at V and 2 bases at J; junction bases unmatched: 2. TCRdb's copy holds only in-frame clones and misses some; the assay was immunoSEQ multiplex PCR. In the table there are some 200,000 clones, roughly 85% of which are singletons. The clonotype originates from a woman between 70 and 85 years old with COVID-19, enrolled during active disease. Sequencing was carried out using peripheral blood. This chain connects TRBV18 to TRBJ2-7; TRBD1 matches 9 bases. CDR3: CASSPGQGPYEQYF. For the CDR3, the DNA is TGTGCCAGCTCACCGGGACAGGGTCCCTACGAGCAGTACTTC.